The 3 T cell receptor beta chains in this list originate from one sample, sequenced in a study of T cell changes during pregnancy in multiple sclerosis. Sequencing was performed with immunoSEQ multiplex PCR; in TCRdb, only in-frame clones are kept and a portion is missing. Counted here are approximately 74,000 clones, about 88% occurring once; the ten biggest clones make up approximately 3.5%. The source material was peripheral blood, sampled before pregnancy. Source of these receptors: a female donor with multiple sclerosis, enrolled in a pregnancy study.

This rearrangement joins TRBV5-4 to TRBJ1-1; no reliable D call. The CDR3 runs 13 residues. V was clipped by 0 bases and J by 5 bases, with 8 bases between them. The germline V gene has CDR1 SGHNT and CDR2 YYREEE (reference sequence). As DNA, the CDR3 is TGTGCCAGCAGCTTGGGCGGCCTGACTGAAGCTTTCTTT. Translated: CASSLGGLTEAFF.

The CDR3 region is CASSRRQGPITDTQYF. CDR3 coding DNA: TGTGCCAGTAGCCGACGACAGGGGCCCATCACAGATACGCAGTATTTT. This chain links TRBV19 with TRBJ2-3; 8 bases fit TRBD1. The CDR3 loop spans 16 amino acids. Germline V gene lookup returns CDR1 LNHDA and CDR2 SQIVND (reference sequence). Losses at the gene ends were 6 bases for V and 2 bases for J; bases not matched to a gene: 10.

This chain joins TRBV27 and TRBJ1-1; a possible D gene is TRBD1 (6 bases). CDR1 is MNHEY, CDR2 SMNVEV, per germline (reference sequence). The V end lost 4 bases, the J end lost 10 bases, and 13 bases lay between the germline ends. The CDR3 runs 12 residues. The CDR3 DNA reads TGTGCCAGCAGTTCCAGGGGTTTAGGAGCTTTCTTT. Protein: CASSSRGLGAFF.